Listed below are T cell receptor beta chains from one sample, sequenced in a study of T cells after yellow fever vaccination. TCRdb re-derived calls from the 5' RACE reads in MiXCR, one entry per CDR3 protein. The profile shows approximately 330,000 distinct CDR3 sequences, over 4% of them singletons. Here the sequenced sample was PBMCs, taken 5 days after the yellow fever booster vaccination. Receptors were obtained from a man aged 18 to 30 who received the YFV17D yellow fever vaccine. Each CDR3 is given with its conserved first and last residue. D genes are given only for firm matches. Part of the rows lack a size; the others show once, few, many or a class for expanded clones.

abundance | j_gene | v_gene | d_gene | CDR3nt | CDR3aa
many | TRBJ2-3 | TRBV12-3/TRBV12-4 | TRBD2 | TGTGCCAGCATCGCCGGGACTAGCGGGGGTTCAGATACGCAGTATTTT | CASIAGTSGGSDTQYF
many | TRBJ2-5 | TRBV9 | - | TGTGCCAGCAGCGTAGACGTAGTGGGAGAGACCCAGTACTTC | CASSVDVVGETQYF
few | TRBJ2-3 | TRBV7-2 | - | TGTGCCAGCAAGGAGGGGGGGGAGCGCACAGATACGCAGTATTTT | CASKEGGERTDTQYF
few | TRBJ1-1 | TRBV6-5 | TRBD1 | TGTGCCAGCAGTTACTCGACAGGGTGGGACACTGAAGCTTTCTTT | CASSYSTGWDTEAFF
- | TRBJ2-7 | TRBV10-1 | - | TGCGCCAGCAGCAGGGCCGCCGACACCGAGCAGTACTTC | CASSRAADTEQYF
- | TRBJ2-2 | TRBV7-2 | TRBD1 | TGTGCCAGCAGCTACCGGGACAGGGGCACCGGGGAGCTGTTTTTT | CASSYRDRGTGELFF
few | TRBJ2-5 | TRBV3-1 | TRBD2 | TGTGCCAGCAGCCCCTCGGGGGGGCTCGAGACCCAGTACTTC | CASSPSGGLETQYF
few | TRBJ2-3 | TRBV6-2/TRBV6-3 | - | TGTGCCAGCGTAAGCGGGAGCACAGATACGCAGTATTTT | CASVSGSTDTQYF
- | TRBJ2-7 | TRBV7-9 | TRBD2 | TGTGCCAGCAGCCCGGGGGGGGGCGGCGCTACCTACGAGCAGTACTTC | CASSPGGGGATYEQYF
many | TRBJ2-7 | TRBV10-3 | TRBD1 | TGTGCCATCAGTGAGCGGGACAGGGGGTATGAGCAGTACTTC | CAISERDRGYEQYF
few | TRBJ2-5 | TRBV5-4 | - | TGTGCCAGCAGCCCGAAGGCGGAGGGAGAGACCCAGTACTTC | CASSPKAEGETQYF
many | TRBJ1-3 | TRBV4-2 | - | TGTGCCAGCAGCCAAGATCGGGCGAGCTCTGGAAACACCATATATTTT | CASSQDRASSGNTIYF
few | TRBJ2-3 | TRBV24-1 | - | TGTGCCACCAGTGAGTCCGGCGGATTCACAGATACGCAGTATTTT | CATSESGGFTDTQYF
many | TRBJ2-3 | TRBV5-6 | TRBD2 | TGTGCCAGCAGCTTGGCGCGGCTAGCGGGGGAACCTAGCACAGATACGCAGTATTTT | CASSLARLAGEPSTDTQYF
few | TRBJ1-5 | TRBV6-2/TRBV6-3 | TRBD1 | TGTGCCAGCAGTGACAGGGGTAGTCAGCCCCAGCATTTT | CASSDRGSQPQHF
few | TRBJ2-5 | TRBV18 | TRBD1 | TGTGCCAGCTCACCATGGAGAGGGGGCGGTGAGACCCAGTACTTC | CASSPWRGGGETQYF
many | TRBJ2-1 | TRBV27 | TRBD2 | TGTGCCAGTAGTTTGAGCGGGGGGGACTACAATGAGCAGTTCTTC | CASSLSGGDYNEQFF
- | TRBJ2-1 | TRBV2 | - | TGTGCCAGCAGCCCCGGGACTCTGCAGTTCTTC | CASSPGTLQFF
many | TRBJ1-1 | TRBV29-1 | - | TGCAGCGTTCTTGACAGCCAGAGGTCTGAAGCTTTCTTT | CSVLDSQRSEAFF
- | TRBJ2-7 | TRBV7-2 | - | TGTGCCAGCACCGGGGGCCGGGGGCGCATCCACGAGCAGTACTTC | CASTGGRGRIHEQYF
few | TRBJ1-3 | TRBV12-3/TRBV12-4 | - | TGTGCCAGCAGTTTAGGGCCGGCTGGAAACACCATATATTTT | CASSLGPAGNTIYF
many | TRBJ2-5 | TRBV7-9 | TRBD2 | TGTGCCAGCAGCGCGGGGCTGCGGGGGGGAGAGACCCAGTACTTC | CASSAGLRGGETQYF
few | TRBJ1-2 | TRBV6-4 | - | TGTGCCAGCAGCCTGGGCCCTAAGATGGGCTACACCTTC | CASSLGPKMGYTF
few | TRBJ2-1 | TRBV15 | - | TGTGCCACCAGCATCCGTTTAGACCGCAATGAGCAGTTCTTC | CATSIRLDRNEQFF
- | TRBJ2-7 | TRBV4-2 | - | TGTGCCAGCAGCCAAGATTTGGTCTGGGATAGCTCCTACGAGCAGTACTTC | CASSQDLVWDSSYEQYF
few | TRBJ2-1 | TRBV5-1 | - | TGCGCCAGCCGCGACACCGCCAGCTCCTACAATGAGCAGTTCTTC | CASRDTASSYNEQFF
- | TRBJ1-4 | TRBV5-1 | - | TGCGCCAGCAGCTCACGACAGGACGGTCGCGAAAAACTGTTTTTT | CASSSRQDGREKLFF
many | TRBJ1-4 | TRBV5-5 | - | TGTGCCAGCAGCTTGGGGGGACAAAATGAAAAACTGTTTTTT | CASSLGGQNEKLFF
few | TRBJ2-1 | TRBV6-5 | - | TGTGCCAGCAGCCGCGCTGTTCCTTTGGGGCATTACGAGCAGTTCTTC | CASSRAVPLGHYEQFF
many | TRBJ2-2 | TRBV12-3/TRBV12-4 | TRBD1 | TGTGCCAGCAGGGACAGGGGGATGAACACCGGGGAGCTGTTTTTT | CASRDRGMNTGELFF
many | TRBJ1-1 | TRBV7-9 | - | TGTGCCAGCAGCTTAGGTTCCAGAGAAGCTTTCTTT | CASSLGSREAFF
- | TRBJ1-2 | TRBV5-1 | - | TGCGCCAGCAGCTTGGTTGCAGATGGGGTTGGCGGCTACACCTTC | CASSLVADGVGGYTF
- | TRBJ2-1 | TRBV20-1 | - | TGCAGTGCTCAGGGGTGGGGGGAGCAGTTCTTC | CSAQGWGEQFF
many | TRBJ2-7 | TRBV7-2 | - | TGTGCCAGCAGCTTAGGTAGCGTCTACGAGCAGTACTTC | CASSLGSVYEQYF
- | TRBJ1-6 | TRBV7-9 | TRBD1 | TGTGCCAGCAGCTTCCGGGACAGTAATTCACCCCTCCACTTT | CASSFRDSNSPLHF
many | TRBJ1-2 | TRBV7-6 | - | TGTGCCAGCAGCTTAGCCGGGGGTTCGGGCTACACCTTC | CASSLAGGSGYTF
many | TRBJ1-2 | TRBV29-1 | - | TGCAGCGTTGAAGCTGGGGGTGGCTACACCTTC | CSVEAGGGYTF
- | TRBJ2-5 | TRBV7-2 | - | TGTGCCAGCAGCACTCAGATCGGACCTCAGGGGACCCAGTACTTC | CASSTQIGPQGTQYF
- | TRBJ2-1 | TRBV29-1 | TRBD2 | TGCAGCGCGGAGGGACTAGCGGGGACCTACAATGAGCAGTTCTTC | CSAEGLAGTYNEQFF
many | TRBJ1-2 | TRBV20-1 | - | TGCAGTGCGGAAGGGGCGGTGGGGGGCTACACCTTC | CSAEGAVGGYTF
- | TRBJ2-3 | TRBV6-2/TRBV6-3 | - | TGTGCCAGCATAATCGGCCCCTGGGGGACGCAGTATTTT | CASIIGPWGTQYF
few | TRBJ1-2 | TRBV3-1 | - | TGTGCCAGCAGCCCATCCCTAGGGGGGGCATATGGCTACACCTTC | CASSPSLGGAYGYTF
few | TRBJ2-2 | TRBV6-4 | - | TGTGCCAGCAGTGACGGGGAAACCGGGGAGCTGTTTTTT | CASSDGETGELFF
- | TRBJ1-2 | TRBV7-2 | - | TGTGCCAGCAGCTTAGATCCCCCCTATAGGGGGGCCCACGGCTACACCTTC | CASSLDPPYRGAHGYTF
few | TRBJ2-2 | TRBV5-4 | - | TGTGCCAGCAGCTTGGCCCTTGGTTCGGACACCGGGGAGCTGTTTTTT | CASSLALGSDTGELFF
few | TRBJ2-3 | TRBV24-1 | - | TGTGCCACCAGTGATTTGGGACGTAGAGAAAGCACAGATACGCAGTATTTT | CATSDLGRRESTDTQYF
- | TRBJ2-7 | TRBV7-9 | TRBD1 | TGTGCCAGCAGCCGCATGACAGGGTCGTCCTACGAGCAGTACTTC | CASSRMTGSSYEQYF
few | TRBJ1-2 | TRBV5-1 | - | TGCGCCAGCAGCTTGGAGTTGGGATCTAACTATGGCTACACCTTC | CASSLELGSNYGYTF
few | TRBJ1-1 | TRBV7-2 | TRBD1 | TGTGCCAGCAGCTATACGACAGGGGTGAACACTGAAGCTTTCTTT | CASSYTTGVNTEAFF